This record concerns one T cell receptor beta chain sequence. These data are taken from a study of blood T cell repertoires in COVID-19. The CDR3 spans 15 residues. V was clipped by 1 base and J by 11 bases, with 18 bases between them. Per the germline V gene, CDR1 is LGHNT and CDR2 is FRNRAP. Clones were sequenced by immunoSEQ multiplex PCR, and TCRdb holds only the in-frame ones, with some missing. The data contain roughly 38,000 clones, roughly 86% of them singletons. This chain joins TRBV12-5 and TRBJ1-3; D is undetermined. The sequencing input was peripheral blood. This clonotype originated in a man aged 50 to 60 in a cohort sampled during active COVID-19. CDR3 residues: CASGLDAGLRRPIYF. In nucleotides, the CDR3 is TGTGCTAGTGGTTTGGACGCGGGCTTAAGAAGACCCATATATTTT.